Each of the 27 T cell receptor beta chains below was sequenced from the same sample in a study of human T cells and chemical hapten exposure. Noted time point: patch test 3, about 24 weeks after DPC sensitization. This sample's treatment: therapeutic diphenylcyclopropenone sensitization with weekly scalp DPC. A single record per CDR3 protein comes from TCRdb applying MiXCR to the RACE reads. The data contain approximately 110,000 distinct CDR3 sequences, under 40% of them seen just once; the ten biggest clones take up 2.5% to 3.5%. The sample here was whole blood, taken in connection with sensitization to the hapten diphenylcyclopropenone (DPC). These receptors were taken from a man aged 35 to 55 with alopecia areata. Some clones in this sample may be carry-over from other donors' samples.

The chain recombines TRBV6-5 with TRBJ2-1; maybe TRBD1 (6 bases). The CDR3 loop spans 13 amino acids. Trimming cost V 5 bases and J 4 bases, with 9 bases left between them. CDR1 and CDR2 (germline): MNHEY, SVGAGI. The CDR3 sequence is CASSPDRYNEQFF. The CDR3 region has the DNA TGTGCCAGCAGTCCGGACAGATACAATGAGCAGTTCTTC.

The chain recombines TRBV20-1 with TRBJ2-5; D possibly corresponds to TRBD1 (5 bases). CDR1 is DFQATT, CDR2 SNEGSKA, per germline (reference sequence). The CDR3 contains 13 residues. Trimming cost V 1 base and J 8 bases, with 14 bases left between them. The CDR3 spells CSARAGIITTQYF. The CDR3 nucleotides are TGCAGTGCTAGAGCAGGGATTATTACTACCCAGTACTTC.

In its sample, this clonotype was seen a few times. The CDR3 DNA follows: TGTGCCAGTAGTATACTAGCAGAATACAATGAGCAGTTCTTC. Translated, it gives CASSILAEYNEQFF. The chain carries TRBV19 and TRBJ2-1; D perhaps matches TRBD2 (5 bases). CDR1 is LNHDA, CDR2 SQIVND, per germline (reference sequence). V was pared by 2 bases and J by 4 bases, with 9 bases between. The CDR3 loop spans 14 amino acids.

This rearrangement joins TRBV7-8 to TRBJ1-1, with 9 bases aligning to TRBD1. Trimming removed 1 base from V and 5 bases from J; junction bases left unmatched: 5. CDR1 and CDR2 from the germline V gene are SGHVS and FQNEAQ. The CDR3 has 15 amino acids. CDR3 coding DNA: TGTGCCAGCAGCTTAGTGACAGGGGGGGTGACTGAAGCTTTCTTT. Amino acids: CASSLVTGGVTEAFF.

This chain uses TRBV9 with TRBJ1-5; no clear D. The germline V and J ends were trimmed by 0 bases and 7 bases, with 8 bases remaining between them. This CDR3 is 13 amino acids long. Per the germline V gene, CDR1 is SGDLS and CDR2 is YYNGEE. The CDR3 sequence: CASSVALEQPQHF. CDR3 nucleotides: TGTGCCAGCAGCGTAGCTCTGGAGCAGCCCCAGCATTTT.

The chain is built from TRBV12-3 or TRBV12-4 and TRBJ1-6, with 12 bases fitting TRBD1. The CDR3 contains 15 residues. J was trimmed by 7 bases and V by 6 bases; bases with no gene match: 4. As DNA, the CDR3 is TGTGCCAGCAGGGGACAGGGGGCCCCAAATTCACCCCTCCACTTT. It translates to CASRGQGAPNSPLHF.

The V call is TRBV6-2 or TRBV6-3, the J call TRBJ2-3; 13 nucleotides align to TRBD2. Germline assignment: CDR1 MNHEY and CDR2 SVGEGT. The CDR3 has 15 residues. Trimming cost V 6 bases and J 6 bases; bases outside gene matches: 6. The CDR3 protein is CASSFGLAGVDTQYF. The CDR3 DNA sequence: TGTGCCAGCAGCTTCGGACTAGCGGGAGTGGATACGCAGTATTTT.

The V gene is TRBV7-3, the J gene TRBJ2-5; a possible D gene is TRBD2 (5 bases). The CDR3 covers 14 residues. Trimming shortened V by 4 bases and J by 1 base, and 10 bases separated the two germline ends. CDR1 is SGHTA, CDR2 FQGTGA, per germline. The CDR3 DNA follows: TGTGCCAGCAGCTCCGGAGGTATCCAAGAGACCCAGTACTTC. Translated, it gives CASSSGGIQETQYF.

The chain joins TRBV9 to TRBJ2-1; 11 nucleotides line up with TRBD2. The CDR3 loop spans 15 amino acids. J was trimmed by 4 bases and V by 3 bases; bases with no gene match: 3. Germline assignment: CDR1 SGDLS and CDR2 YYNGEE. The CDR3 region has the DNA TGTGCCAGCAGCGCAGGGACTAGCGGATACAATGAGCAGTTCTTC. The encoded protein is CASSAGTSGYNEQFF.

This clonotype was counted a single time. Germline and junction disagree at one end, which may indicate a read error. This chain connects TRBV6-1 to TRBJ2-3; TRBD2 matches at 12 bases. This CDR3 contains 17 residues. Germline CDR1 MNHNS, CDR2 SASEGT. This CDR3 is CASTLAGGSARTDTQYF. The CDR3 bases are TGTGCTAGCACGCTAGCGGGAGGGTCGGCCAGGACAGATACGCAGTATTTT.

The gene calls are TRBV9 and TRBJ2-7; D may be TRBD2 (6 bases). This CDR3 is built from 15 residues. Germline CDR1 reads SGDLS; CDR2 reads YYNGEE. Trimming stripped 3 bases from V and 2 bases from J, with 15 bases between. CDR3 nucleotide sequence: TGTGCCAGCAGCGAGGCGGGGTTCAAGACCTACGAGCAGTACGTC. Translation gives CASSEAGFKTYEQYV.

The chain links TRBV29-1 to TRBJ1-5; unclear D gene. Per the germline V gene, CDR1 is SQVTM and CDR2 is ANQGSEA. The ends were cut back, 4 bases at V and 6 bases at J, with 13 bases in the middle. The CDR3 totals 13 residues. CDR3 in DNA: TGCAGCGTTGTCGTGACGGCGCTTCAGCCCCAGCATTTT. Its translation is CSVVVTALQPQHF.

As DNA, the CDR3 is TGTGCCACTCCGCGTGGGGGCCGCTACGAGCAGTACGTC. Encoded protein: CATPRGGRYEQYV. The chain recombines TRBV21-1 with TRBJ2-7; TRBD1 is taken as the D call from the table, unchecked against the DNA. TRBV21-1 represents a pseudogene. This CDR3 has 13 amino acids.

This clonotype has more than one count but fewer than ten. The rearrangement joins TRBV5-1 to TRBJ2-3; no reliable D call. Trimming took 5 bases from V and 0 from J, leaving 13 bases between them. The CDR3 contains 15 residues. Germline V gives CDR1 SGHRS, CDR2 YFSETQ. For the CDR3, the DNA is TGCGCCAGCAGAAATGCTCCCGGGAGCACAGATACGCAGTATTTT. This translates into CASRNAPGSTDTQYF.

The rearrangement uses TRBV5-1 and TRBJ2-3; the D gene is possibly TRBD1 (6 bases). Trimming shortened V by 4 bases and J by 2 bases, and 14 bases separated the two germline ends. Germline CDR1 and CDR2: SGHRS and YFSETQ. This CDR3 has 15 residues. In DNA form, the CDR3 reads TGCGCCAGCAGCGTTTCGGCAGGGGCCACAGATACGCAGTATTTT. It encodes CASSVSAGATDTQYF.

The chain employs TRBV10-3 and TRBJ2-7; no reliable D call. Germline CDR1 ENHRY, CDR2 SYGVKD. The ends were cut back, 5 bases at V and 2 bases at J, with 7 bases in the middle. This CDR3 is built from 12 residues. For the CDR3, the DNA is TGTGCCATCAGTAGTGGTCCCTACGAGCAGTACTTC. Residues: CAISSGPYEQYF.

The chain links TRBV12-3 or TRBV12-4 to TRBJ1-4; no clear D gene. Trimming shortened V by 3 bases and J by 0 bases, and 5 bases separated the two germline ends. The CDR3 runs 14 residues. CDR3 amino acids: CASSFRATNEKLFF. The CDR3 nucleotides read TGTGCCAGCAGTTTTAGAGCAACTAATGAAAAACTGTTTTTT.

The rearrangement uses TRBV29-1 and TRBJ1-6; 9 bases fit TRBD1. Per the germline V gene, CDR1 is SQVTM and CDR2 is ANQGSEA. This CDR3 is built from 13 residues. V shed 6 bases and J 7 bases; nucleotides not matched to a gene: 4. The CDR3: CSVRDRVNSPLHF. The CDR3 DNA follows: TGCAGCGTCCGGGACAGGGTCAATTCACCCCTCCACTTT.

This chain joins TRBV3-1 and TRBJ1-2; D ambiguous. The CDR3 totals 13 residues. Trimming took off 4 bases at V and 6 bases at J, with 12 bases between the two ends. Per germline, CDR1 LGHDT and CDR2 YNNKEL (reference sequence). The CDR3, as DNA: TGTGCCAGCAGCCTGGGGATGACCCATGGCTACACCTTC. Translation gives CASSLGMTHGYTF.

The V gene is TRBV20-1, the J gene TRBJ1-6; 7 bases match TRBD1. Germline V gene sequence: CDR1 DFQATT, CDR2 SNEGSKA (reference sequence). V lost 0 bases, J lost 9 bases, and 8 bases stayed unmatched. The CDR3 runs 15 residues. The CDR3 nucleotides are TGCAGTGCTAGAGAATTAACAGGGGTGGGTTCACCCCTCCACTTT. Its protein is CSARELTGVGSPLHF.

The chain is built from TRBV12-3 or TRBV12-4 and TRBJ2-3, with TRBD1 matching 9 bases. With V trimmed by 4 bases and J by 2 bases, 10 bases remained unmatched. The CDR3 length is 17 residues. CDR3 DNA: TGTGCCAGCAGTTACCGAAGACAGGGGGGTTACACAGATACGCAGTATTTT. Translation gives CASSYRRQGGYTDTQYF.

This clonotype was observed a few times. The chain employs TRBV11-1 and TRBJ2-1; TRBD2 matches 7 bases. This CDR3 has 16 residues. V gave up 3 bases and J gave up 4 bases; unmatched junction bases: 9. Germline V lookup: CDR1 SGHAT, CDR2 FQDESV (reference sequence). The CDR3 loop is CASSFGGRAGYNEQFF. CDR3 DNA: TGTGCCAGCAGCTTTGGTGGGAGGGCCGGGTACAATGAGCAGTTCTTC.

The rearrangement links TRBV21-1 to TRBJ2-5; TRBD2, as called in the table, went unchecked against the DNA. TRBV21-1 is a documented pseudogene. The length of the CDR3 is 13 residues. The CDR3, as DNA: TGTGCCAGCAGAGGACTAGCGGAAGAGACCCAGTACTTC. Translation gives CASRGLAEETQYF.

This rearrangement joins TRBV12-5 to TRBJ1-4; D might be TRBD1 (6 bases). Germline V gene data show CDR1 as LGHNT and CDR2 as FRNRAP. V was pared by 5 bases and J by 0 bases, with 16 bases between. The CDR3 consists of 17 residues. This CDR3 is CASGTEGGESTNEKLFF. Written as DNA, the CDR3 is TGTGCTAGTGGTACCGAAGGGGGGGAGTCAACTAATGAAAAACTGTTTTTT.

There are a few counts of this clonotype. The V gene is TRBV27, the J gene TRBJ2-6; D gene ambiguous. CDR1 and CDR2 (germline): MNHEY, SMNVEV (reference sequence). V was pared by 5 bases and J by 2 bases, with 7 bases between. This CDR3 spans 14 amino acids. The CDR3 spells CASSILAGANVLTF. CDR3 nucleotide sequence: TGTGCCAGCAGTATCCTGGCTGGGGCCAACGTCCTGACTTTC.

This clonotype was found a few times. This chain links TRBV7-9 with TRBJ2-1; 11 nucleotides line up with TRBD2. Germline values: CDR1 SEHNR, CDR2 FQNEAQ (reference sequence). CDR3 length: 14 amino acids. V gave up 5 bases and J gave up 11 bases; unmatched junction bases: 8. The CDR3 DNA is TGTGCCAGCAGCGCCGGGACTAGCGGTAGGCAGCAGTTCTTC. Translating it yields CASSAGTSGRQQFF.

This chain connects TRBV12-3 or TRBV12-4 to TRBJ2-4, with 8 bases aligning to TRBD1. The CDR3 runs to 17 residues. V lost 6 bases, J lost 5 bases, and 15 bases stayed unmatched. CDR3 loop: CASRHRTGQGVENIQYF. The CDR3 DNA sequence: TGTGCCAGCAGACACCGGACAGGGCAAGGAGTTGAAAACATTCAGTACTTC.